The clone carrying this T cell receptor (beta chain) was seen a few times. What it binds is unknown. The ends were cut back, 3 bases at V and 2 bases at J, with 14 bases in the middle. CDR1 is MNHEY and CDR2 is SVGAGI in the germline V gene. The CDR3 sequence is 15 residues long. Every bit of the isolated RNA underwent reverse transcription, so sequencing read expressed TCRB transcripts. Using immunoSEQ multiplex PCR, the repertoire was profiled, and TCRdb retains in-frame clones only, with some absent. The sample includes about 140,000 clones, over 8% of them seen just once. One heparinised draw of blood, averaging about 110 mL, came from each donor. This entry belongs to a study of beta chain features in type 1 diabetes. Study-wide results and caveats: When cDNA is sequenced, cells with high TCR expression could be over-represented. Reduced insertions and increased deletions marked VDJ junctions in type 1 diabetes patients.

The chain couples TRBV6-5 to TRBJ2-7; weak D call: TRBD2 (6 bases). Specimen: central memory CD4+ T cells from blood. This clonotype was obtained from a woman in her forties in good health. CDR3 nucleotides: TGTGCCAGCAGTTATGGTGGGACTGATACCTACGAGCAGTACTTC. This sequence encodes CASSYGGTDTYEQYF.